Each of the 2 T cell receptor beta chains below was sequenced from the same sample in a study of T cells in Graves' hyperthyroidism and ophthalmopathy. Template material for amplifying TCR beta CDR3 regions consisted of RNA transcripts. First-round RT-PCR of the TCR CDR3 relied on the HTBI primer set. Via MiXCR, TCRdb re-called the multiplex PCR reads, giving one row per CDR3 protein. There are 300,000 to 450,000 distinct CDR3 sequences in the sample; 13% to 15% occur only once, and roughly a fifth lies in the top ten. The sequencing input was blood. The receptors derive from a woman aged 30 to 39 with Graves' ophthalmopathy.

There are many counts of this clonotype. V usage is TRBV6-2 or TRBV6-3 and J usage is TRBJ1-1; the D is unclear. This CDR3 comprises 12 residues. Trimming took off 4 bases at V and 8 bases at J, with 11 bases between the two ends. Germline V CDR1 and CDR2: MNHEY, SVGEGT. CDR3 in amino acids: CASSSRAREAFF. DNA for the CDR3: TGTGCCAGCAGTTCCCGAGCCCGAGAAGCTTTCTTT.

This clonotype was detected many times. V is TRBV20-1 and J is TRBJ2-1; tentative D call: TRBD1 (6 bases). Per germline, CDR1 DFQATT and CDR2 SNEGSKA (reference sequence). The CDR3 totals 15 residues. V was cut by 6 bases and J by 4 bases, with 19 bases left in between. CDR3 residues: CSAQLWDMGYNEQFF. The CDR3 DNA reads as TGCAGTGCCCAATTATGGGACATGGGGTACAATGAGCAGTTCTTC.